Reported below is one T cell receptor beta chain. The antigen is not known. PCR primers comprised 60 Vbeta and 13 Jbeta primers. Methods used by the authors: Approximately 73 million unique TCR beta chains, roughly 10 million shared, were counted in a later analysis. Assay: immunoSEQ multiplex PCR; the TCRdb copy retains only in-frame clones and omits some. V, J and clone size reflect that table, while D and trimming were determined from the DNA. Here the sample spans about 130,000 clones, about 80% being singletons. These data come from a study of cytomegalovirus exposure and HLA in healthy donors. As for the study in general: Unique TCR beta sequences numbering fewer than 130 million came from roughly 180 million T cells in an earlier analysis. Broader study findings: The authors enumerated 164 TCR beta chains as linked to cytomegalovirus. Rare TCR sequences dominated, though some public TCRs recurred in many donors.

Germline CDR1 and CDR2: SGHRS and YFSETQ. This CDR3 contains 16 residues. The trim removed 0 bases at V and 2 bases at J, leaving 2 bases unmatched. The TCR originated in a woman aged 40 to 55 in good health and CMV-seronegative. V is TRBV5-1 and J is TRBJ2-6; 7 bases are shared with TRBD1. Material for sequencing was PBMCs. The CDR3 coding sequence is TGCGCCAGCAGCTTGGAGGGGGCAGCTGGGGCCAACGTCCTGACTTTC. It translates to CASSLEGAAGANVLTF.